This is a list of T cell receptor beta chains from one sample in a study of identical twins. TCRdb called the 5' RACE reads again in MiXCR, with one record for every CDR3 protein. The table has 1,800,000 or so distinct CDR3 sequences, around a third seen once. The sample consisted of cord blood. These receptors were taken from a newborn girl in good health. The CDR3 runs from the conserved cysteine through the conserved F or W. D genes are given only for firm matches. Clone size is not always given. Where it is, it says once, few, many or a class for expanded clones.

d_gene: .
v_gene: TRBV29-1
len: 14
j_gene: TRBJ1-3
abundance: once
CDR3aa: CSVDSGTAGNTIYF
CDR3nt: TGCAGCGTTGATTCGGGGACGGCTGGAAACACCATATATTTT

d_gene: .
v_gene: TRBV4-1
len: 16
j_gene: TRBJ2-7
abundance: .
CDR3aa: CASSSRTSGGANEQYF
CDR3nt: TGCGCCAGCAGCTCGCGGACTAGTGGGGGGGCCAATGAGCAGTACTTC

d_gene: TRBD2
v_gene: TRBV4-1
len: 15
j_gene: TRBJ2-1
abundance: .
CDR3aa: CASSQEGLANDEQFF
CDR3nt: TGCGCCAGCAGCCAAGAGGGACTAGCGAACGATGAGCAGTTCTTC

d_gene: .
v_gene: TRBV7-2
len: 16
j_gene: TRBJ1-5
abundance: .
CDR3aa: CASSAGVWGANQPQHF
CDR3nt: TGTGCCAGCAGCGCTGGGGTTTGGGGGGCAAATCAGCCCCAGCATTTT

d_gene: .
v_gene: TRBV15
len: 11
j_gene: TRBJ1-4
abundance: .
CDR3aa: CATRAVGKLFF
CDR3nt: TGTGCCACCAGGGCGGTTGGAAAACTGTTTTTT

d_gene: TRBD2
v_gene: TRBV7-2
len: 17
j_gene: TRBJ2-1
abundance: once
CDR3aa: CASEILAGGGSYNEQFF
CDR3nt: TGTGCCAGCGAAATTCTAGCGGGAGGTGGATCCTACAATGAGCAGTTCTTC

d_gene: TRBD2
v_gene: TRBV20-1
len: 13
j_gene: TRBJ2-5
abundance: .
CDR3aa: CSAQLAGQETQYF
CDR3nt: TGCAGTGCTCAACTAGCGGGGCAAGAGACCCAGTACTTC

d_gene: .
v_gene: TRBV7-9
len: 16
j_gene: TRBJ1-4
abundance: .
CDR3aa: CASSPGLTATNENLFF
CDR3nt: TGTGCCAGCAGCCCGGGACTCACAGCAACTAATGAAAACCTGTTTTTT

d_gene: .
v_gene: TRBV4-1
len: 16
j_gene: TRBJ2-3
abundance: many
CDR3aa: CASSQITYARPDTQYF
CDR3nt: TGCGCCAGCAGCCAAATCACGTACGCGCGCCCAGATACGCAGTATTTT

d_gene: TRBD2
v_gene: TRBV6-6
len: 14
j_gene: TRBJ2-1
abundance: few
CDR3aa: CASRAGSRANEQFF
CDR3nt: TGTGCCAGCAGAGCGGGGAGTCGGGCCAATGAGCAGTTCTTC

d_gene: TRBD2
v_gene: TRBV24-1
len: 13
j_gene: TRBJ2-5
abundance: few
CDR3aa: CATTSGGYNEQYF
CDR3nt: TGTGCCACCACTAGCGGGGGGTACAATGAGCAGTACTTC

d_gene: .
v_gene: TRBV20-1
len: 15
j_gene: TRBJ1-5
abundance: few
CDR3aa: CSAKGGRVGNQPQHF
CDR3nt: TGCAGTGCTAAAGGTGGGAGGGTAGGCAATCAGCCCCAGCATTTT

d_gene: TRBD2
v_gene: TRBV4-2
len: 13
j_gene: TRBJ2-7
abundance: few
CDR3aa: CATTRGGSNEQYF
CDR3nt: TGTGCCACCACGAGGGGCGGGAGTAACGAGCAGTACTTC

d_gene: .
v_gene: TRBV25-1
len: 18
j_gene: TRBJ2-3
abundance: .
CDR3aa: CASSETAGTGVSPDTQYF
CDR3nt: TGTGCCAGCAGTGAAACTGCTGGGACGGGAGTTAGCCCAGATACGCAGTATTTT

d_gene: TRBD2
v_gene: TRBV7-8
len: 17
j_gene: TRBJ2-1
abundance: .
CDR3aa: CASSPRLAGKVRDEQFF
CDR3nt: TGTGCCAGCAGCCCCCGACTAGCGGGAAAGGTGAGGGATGAGCAGTTCTTC

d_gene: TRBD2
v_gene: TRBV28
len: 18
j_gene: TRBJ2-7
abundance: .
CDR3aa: CASTVGLAGSWGSYEQYF
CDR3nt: TGTGCCAGCACCGTGGGACTAGCGGGAAGCTGGGGCTCCTACGAGCAGTACTTC

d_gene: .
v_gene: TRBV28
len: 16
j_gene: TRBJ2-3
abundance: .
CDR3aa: CASIIGGPSGTDTQYF
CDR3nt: TGTGCCAGCATTATAGGTGGCCCTAGCGGCACAGATACGCAGTATTTT

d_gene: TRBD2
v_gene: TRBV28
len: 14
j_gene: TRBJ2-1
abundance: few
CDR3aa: CASSFSGRGDEQFF
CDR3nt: TGTGCCAGCAGTTTTAGCGGGAGGGGCGATGAGCAGTTCTTC

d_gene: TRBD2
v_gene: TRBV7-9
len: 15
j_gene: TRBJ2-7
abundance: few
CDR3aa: CASTLVGGERYEQYF
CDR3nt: TGTGCCAGCACCCTGGTTGGGGGGGAACGATACGAGCAGTACTTC

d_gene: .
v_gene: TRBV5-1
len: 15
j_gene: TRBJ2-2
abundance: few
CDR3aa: CASSGSGLNTGELFF
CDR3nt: TGCGCCAGCAGCGGGTCCGGACTGAACACCGGGGAGCTGTTTTTT

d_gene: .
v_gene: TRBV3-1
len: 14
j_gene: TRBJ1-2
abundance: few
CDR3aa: CASSQVPGLYGYTF
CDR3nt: TGTGCCAGCAGCCAAGTCCCGGGTCTCTATGGCTACACCTTC

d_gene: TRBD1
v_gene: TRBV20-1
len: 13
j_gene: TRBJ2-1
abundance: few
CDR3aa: CSATRTGTDEQFF
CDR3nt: TGCAGTGCTACTAGGACAGGTACCGATGAGCAGTTCTTC

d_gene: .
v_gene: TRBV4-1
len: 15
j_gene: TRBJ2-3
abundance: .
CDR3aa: CASSQFPGGGDTQYF
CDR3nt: TGCGCCAGCAGCCAGTTTCCTGGGGGAGGTGATACGCAGTATTTT

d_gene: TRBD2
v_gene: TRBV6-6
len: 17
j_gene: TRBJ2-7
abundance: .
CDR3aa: CASSRGFSSGRNHEQYF
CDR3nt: TGTGCCAGCAGTCGGGGGTTTTCTAGCGGGAGAAACCACGAGCAGTACTTC

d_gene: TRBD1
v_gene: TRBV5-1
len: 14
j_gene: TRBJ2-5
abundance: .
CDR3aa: CASRPGTGQETQYF
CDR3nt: TGCGCCAGCAGGCCAGGGACAGGTCAAGAGACCCAGTACTTC

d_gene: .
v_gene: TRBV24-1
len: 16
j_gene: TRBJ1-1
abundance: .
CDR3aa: CATRNRAEGPNTEAFF
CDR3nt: TGTGCCACCAGAAACCGAGCTGAGGGACCAAACACTGAAGCTTTCTTT

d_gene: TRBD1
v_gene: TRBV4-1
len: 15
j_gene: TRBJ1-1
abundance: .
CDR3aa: CASKATRQGGTEAFF
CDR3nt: TGCGCCAGCAAGGCGACTCGACAGGGAGGTACTGAAGCTTTCTTT

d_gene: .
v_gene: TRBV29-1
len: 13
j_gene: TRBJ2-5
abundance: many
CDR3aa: CSVGHREGETQYF
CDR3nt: TGCAGCGTTGGGCACAGGGAAGGAGAGACCCAGTACTTC

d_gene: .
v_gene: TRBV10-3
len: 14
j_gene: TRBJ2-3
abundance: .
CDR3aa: CAISGRPVPDTQYF
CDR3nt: TGTGCCATCAGTGGACGGCCGGTGCCAGATACGCAGTATTTT

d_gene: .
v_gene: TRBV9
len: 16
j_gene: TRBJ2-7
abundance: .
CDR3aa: CASSARYSDRRNEQYF
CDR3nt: TGTGCCAGCAGTGCAAGATACAGTGATAGGAGGAACGAGCAGTACTTC

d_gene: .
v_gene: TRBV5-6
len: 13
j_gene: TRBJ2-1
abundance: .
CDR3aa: CASSLSWGVEQFF
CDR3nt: TGTGCCAGCAGCTTGTCGTGGGGGGTGGAGCAGTTCTTC

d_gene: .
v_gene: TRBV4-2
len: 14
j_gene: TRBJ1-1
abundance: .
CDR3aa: CASTKRGLNTEAFF
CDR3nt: TGTGCCAGCACCAAAAGGGGGTTGAACACTGAAGCTTTCTTT

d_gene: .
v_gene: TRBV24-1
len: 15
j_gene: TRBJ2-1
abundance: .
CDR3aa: CATSDFSRTNNEQFF
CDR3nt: TGTGCCACCAGTGATTTTAGCAGGACTAACAATGAGCAGTTCTTC

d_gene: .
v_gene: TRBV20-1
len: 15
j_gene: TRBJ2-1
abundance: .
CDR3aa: CSAEDSGPSYNEQFF
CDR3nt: TGCAGTGCTGAAGACAGTGGTCCCTCCTACAATGAGCAGTTCTTC

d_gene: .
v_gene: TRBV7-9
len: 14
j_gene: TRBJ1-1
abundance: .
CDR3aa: CASSTYREDTEAFF
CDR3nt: TGTGCCAGCAGCACGTACAGGGAGGACACTGAAGCTTTCTTT

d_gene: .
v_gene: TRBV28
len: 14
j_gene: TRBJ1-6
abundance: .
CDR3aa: CASSLGTVLGPLHF
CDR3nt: TGTGCCAGCAGTTTAGGGACCGTACTAGGACCCCTCCACTTT

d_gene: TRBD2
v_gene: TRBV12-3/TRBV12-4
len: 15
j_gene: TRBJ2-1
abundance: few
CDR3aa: CASSLLASGRNEQFF
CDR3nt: TGTGCCAGCAGTTTACTGGCTAGCGGGAGGAATGAGCAGTTCTTC

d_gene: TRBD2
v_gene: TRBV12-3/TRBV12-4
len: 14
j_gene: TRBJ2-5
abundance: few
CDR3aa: CASIPIAGVGEQYF
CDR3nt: TGTGCCAGCATACCCATAGCGGGAGTGGGTGAGCAGTACTTC

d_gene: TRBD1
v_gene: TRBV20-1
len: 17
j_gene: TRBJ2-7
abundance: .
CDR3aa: CSARVRGGTAFSYEQYF
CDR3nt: TGCAGTGCTAGAGTGCGAGGTGGGACAGCCTTTTCCTACGAGCAGTACTTC

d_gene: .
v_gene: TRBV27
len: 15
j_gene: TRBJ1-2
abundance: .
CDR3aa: CASSPRALANYGYTF
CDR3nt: TGTGCCAGCAGTCCTCGGGCCCTAGCTAACTATGGCTACACCTTC

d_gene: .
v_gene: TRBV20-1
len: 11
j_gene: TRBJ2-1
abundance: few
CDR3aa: CSARLKNEQFF
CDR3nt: TGCAGTGCTAGGTTGAAGAATGAGCAGTTCTTC

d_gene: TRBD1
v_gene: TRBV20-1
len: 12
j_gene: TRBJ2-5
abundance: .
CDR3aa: CSASTQGAGQYF
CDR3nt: TGCAGTGCTAGCACTCAGGGGGCCGGGCAGTACTTC

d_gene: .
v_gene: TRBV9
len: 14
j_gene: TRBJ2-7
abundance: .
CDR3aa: CASSVAVSSYEQYF
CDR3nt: TGTGCCAGCAGCGTAGCGGTTAGCTCCTACGAGCAGTACTTC

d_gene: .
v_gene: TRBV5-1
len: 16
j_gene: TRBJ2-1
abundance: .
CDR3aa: CASSLNPQGGYNEQFF
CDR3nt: TGCGCCAGCAGCTTGAACCCGCAGGGCGGCTACAATGAGCAGTTCTTC

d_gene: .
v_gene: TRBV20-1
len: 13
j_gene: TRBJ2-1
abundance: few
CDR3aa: CSALPGQYNEQFF
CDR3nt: TGCAGTGCTCTGCCGGGACAATACAATGAGCAGTTCTTC